These 19 T cell receptor beta chains were sequenced from one sample in a study of regulatory T cells in long-lasting Graves disease. Arm-PCR of CDR3 regions and iRepertoire HTBI primers were the basis on which TCR beta libraries were built. Each CDR3 protein gets one entry after TCRdb re-called the multiplex PCR reads with MiXCR. The table has roughly 380,000 distinct CDR3 sequences, around 15% seen once; the top ten hold 25% to 30%. Indicated time point: newly diagnosed GD, antithyroid drugs for less than 3 months. The TCR library used RNA extracted from PBMCs. This sample also appeared in a second study, on T cells in Graves' hyperthyroidism and ophthalmopathy.

The sequencing here drew on peripheral blood mononuclear cells (PBMCs), taken at new diagnosis, from a patient treated with antithyroid drugs. These receptors all come from a man between 40 and 49 years old with Graves disease.

The chain employs TRBV5-6 and TRBJ2-6, with D hard to call. Germline CDR1 and CDR2: SGHDT and YYEEEE. The length of the CDR3 is 15 residues. V was trimmed by 4 bases and J by 1 base, leaving 9 bases between them. CDR3 DNA sequence: TGTGCCAGCAGCCCCGCCGGGTCTGGGGCCAACGTCCTGACTTTC. Translation gives CASSPAGSGANVLTF.

This clonotype was seen many times. In DNA, the CDR3 is TGCAGTGCCGAGGCTAGGGCCGACACCATATATTTT. Residues: CSAEARADTIYF. The V call is TRBV20-1, the J call TRBJ1-3; D is undetermined. From germline, CDR1 is DFQATT and CDR2 SNEGSKA (reference sequence). Trimming pared 6 bases from V and 8 bases from J, leaving 14 bases between. The CDR3 consists of 12 residues.

This clonotype was picked up many times. The chain combines TRBV20-1 with TRBJ2-5; 8 positions match TRBD1. There are 14 residues in the CDR3. Germline CDR1 reads DFQATT; CDR2 reads SNEGSKA (reference sequence). The V and J ends lost 6 bases and 5 bases, in that order; junction bases with no gene match: 11. This CDR3 reads CSASRGQGRETQYF. The CDR3 bases are TGCAGTGCGTCCAGGGGGCAGGGGCGGGAGACCCAGTACTTC.

This clonotype was counted ten times or more. The chain employs TRBV7-2 and TRBJ2-2; D gene unclear. This CDR3 has 14 residues. Trimming took off 7 bases at V and 5 bases at J, with 14 bases between the two ends. Germline CDR1 and CDR2: SGHTA and FQGNSA. The DNA for the CDR3 is TGTGCCAGCAACTTGGAGAGGTTGACCGGGGAGCTGTTTTTT. This sequence encodes CASNLERLTGELFF.

This clonotype was found many times. The V and J genes are TRBV4-2 and TRBJ2-7; D might be TRBD1 (5 bases). Trimming removed 0 bases at V and 2 bases at J, with 11 bases between. CDR3 length equals 15 residues. Germline-derived CDR1 and CDR2 are LGHNA and YNFKEQ. The CDR3 here is CASSQDYTRAYEQYF. In DNA, the CDR3 is TGTGCCAGCAGCCAAGATTATACCAGGGCCTACGAGCAGTACTTC.

This clonotype was picked up a small number of times. V usage is TRBV6-2 or TRBV6-3 and J usage is TRBJ1-2; possible D gene TRBD1, 5 bases. Germline CDR1 is MNHEY and CDR2 is SVGEGT. Deletions cut 4 bases from V and 0 bases from J, with 12 bases between. The CDR3 extends over 15 amino acids. DNA for the CDR3: TGTGCCAGCAGTTCCCGGGACGGGACTAACTATGGCTACACCTTC. As protein: CASSSRDGTNYGYTF.

This clonotype occurred many times. The chain has TRBV20-1 and TRBJ2-5; D might be TRBD2 (6 bases). The CDR3 contains 13 residues. V was trimmed by 8 bases and J by 5 bases, leaving 18 bases between them. Germline assignment: CDR1 DFQATT and CDR2 SNEGSKA (reference sequence). The CDR3 nucleotides are TGCAGTCCGAAAGAGGGCGGGGCGGAGACCCAGTACTTC. This encodes CSPKEGGAETQYF.

This clonotype came up many times. The chain couples TRBV20-1 to TRBJ1-5, with D uncertain. The length of the CDR3 is 14 residues. V gave up 3 bases and J gave up 9 bases, with 18 bases separating them. CDR1 is DFQATT, CDR2 SNEGSKA, per germline (reference sequence). In DNA, the CDR3 is TGCAGTGCTAGTTCCAAAGCCGCCCTTGGGCCCCAGCATTTT. Translation: CSASSKAALGPQHF.

This clonotype was recorded many times. J is TRBJ2-1 and V is TRBV20-1; 9 bases align to TRBD2. The CDR3 covers 14 residues. The germline gives CDR1 DFQATT, CDR2 SNEGSKA (reference sequence). With 1 base clipped from V and 12 bases from J, the junction kept 10 bases outside the gene matches. CDR3 in amino acids: CSARVGGGADGQFF. CDR3 in DNA: TGCAGTGCTAGAGTTGGCGGGGGGGCCGACGGGCAGTTCTTC.

The sample holds many counts of this clonotype. J is TRBJ1-1 and V is TRBV20-1, with D unresolved. This CDR3 contains 13 residues. CDR1 and CDR2 (germline): DFQATT, SNEGSKA (reference sequence). V was pared by 0 bases and J by 1 base, with 6 bases between. CDR3 sequence reads: CSARDPQNTEAFF. CDR3 DNA sequence: TGCAGTGCTAGAGATCCTCAGAACACTGAAGCTTTCTTT.

This clonotype has more than one count but fewer than ten. V is TRBV6-2 or TRBV6-3 and J is TRBJ2-6; perhaps D is TRBD1 or TRBD2 (5 bases each). Germline lookup yields CDR1 MNHEY and CDR2 SVGEGT. The V gene lost 0 bases and the J gene lost 4 bases, with 16 bases spanning the gap. CDR3 size: 18 residues. CDR3 region: CASSYSARELLGANVLTF. The CDR3 region has the DNA TGTGCCAGCAGTTACTCAGCCAGGGAGCTCTTAGGGGCCAACGTCCTGACTTTC.

This clonotype was seen many times. The chain recombines TRBV4-1 with TRBJ2-1; D not resolved. CDR3 length equals 15 residues. V was shortened by 4 bases and J by 0 bases, with 10 bases between the two germline ends. Germline lookup yields CDR1 MGHRA and CDR2 YSYEKL. CDR3 sequence reads: CASSPRHSSYNEQFF. CDR3 nucleotides: TGCGCCAGCAGCCCTCGACACAGCTCCTACAATGAGCAGTTCTTC.

Many counts were recorded for this clonotype. The chain couples TRBV15 to TRBJ2-3, with D maybe TRBD2 (5 bases). This CDR3 contains 15 residues. Trimming removed 0 bases from V and 2 bases from J, with 9 bases in between. Germline V gene sequence: CDR1 LNHNV, CDR2 YYDKDF (reference sequence). CDR3 sequence reads: CATSRDLGVTDTQYF. The DNA for the CDR3 is TGTGCCACCAGCAGAGATCTGGGAGTCACAGATACGCAGTATTTT.

This clonotype was observed at least ten times. The V call is TRBV7-9, the J call TRBJ2-7, with D perhaps matching TRBD2 (5 bases). Per germline, CDR1 SEHNR and CDR2 FQNEAQ (reference sequence). V lost 6 bases and J lost 0, with 15 bases in between. The CDR3 length is 15 residues. CDR3 coding DNA: TGTGCCAGCAGTCTAGCAACTGGGAACTCCTACGAGCAGTACTTC. Translation gives CASSLATGNSYEQYF. Supplemented by reference TRBV7-9 and TRBJ2-7, the full variable domain reads DTGVSQNPRHKITKRGQNVTFRCDPISEHNRLYWYRQTLGQGPEFLTYFQNEAQLEKSRLLSDRFSAERPKGSFSTLEIQRTEQGDSAMYLCASSLATGNSYEQYFGPGTRLTVT.

This clonotype has a handful of counts. The rearrangement uses TRBV24-1 and TRBJ2-3, with D uncertain. The ends were cut back, 3 bases at V and 3 bases at J, with 6 bases in the middle. The CDR3 has 13 amino acids. From germline, CDR1 is KGHDR and CDR2 SFDVKD. CDR3 in amino acids: CATSDPRTDTQYF. CDR3 sequence (DNA): TGTGCCACCAGTGATCCCCGGACAGATACGCAGTATTTT.

In this sample, this clonotype turned up many times. This CDR3 reads CASTGTGRNEQYF. Written as DNA, the CDR3 is TGTGCCAGCACTGGGACAGGGCGGAACGAGCAGTACTTC. The chain carries TRBV2 and TRBJ2-7, with TRBD1 matching over 9 bases. Germline V gene lookup returns CDR1 SNHLY and CDR2 FYNNEI. This CDR3 is 13 amino acids long. The trim removed 7 bases at V and 5 bases at J, leaving 6 bases unmatched.

Details on this clonotype: It is likely a read error: a sequence one base away is far more abundant. V usage is TRBV6-8 and J usage is TRBJ2-1; D may match TRBD1 or TRBD2 (5 bases each). The CDR3 has 15 residues. Germline lookup yields CDR1 MNHGY and CDR2 SAAAGT. This CDR3 reads CASSYSGEAYNKQFF. The CDR3 DNA sequence: TGTGCCAGCAGTTACTCGGGGGAAGCGTACAATAAGCAGTTCTTC.

This clonotype was observed many times. V gene TRBV5-4 combines with J gene TRBJ2-5; TRBD2 might be the D (7 bases). Trimming left V 4 bases short and J 5 bases short, with 12 bases between. The CDR3 extends over 13 amino acids. Germline lookup yields CDR1 SGHNT and CDR2 YYREEE (reference sequence). The CDR3 reads CASSAGGPETQYF. DNA for the CDR3: TGTGCCAGCAGCGCCGGGGGGCCGGAGACCCAGTACTTC.

This clonotype was recorded many times. This chain links TRBV2 with TRBJ1-1; D gene unclear. Germline loops: CDR1 SNHLY, CDR2 FYNNEI. V gave up 8 bases and J gave up 10 bases, with 20 bases separating them. The CDR3 is made up of 13 amino acids. CDR3 in amino acids: CASLGETTPGAFF. DNA for the CDR3: TGTGCCAGCCTTGGTGAGACGACCCCAGGAGCTTTCTTT.